This T cell receptor (beta chain) was obtained from a study of radiation and T cells in renal cell carcinoma. Study-wide background: Nephrectomy followed 15 Gy stereotactic body radiation by 4 weeks.

Assay used: immunoSEQ multiplex PCR; TCRdb lists only in-frame clones, some missing. The sample has about 120,000 clones; around 81% are singletons. A word on this clone: The antigen is not known.

The CDR3 extends over 15 amino acids. CDR1 SGHTA and CDR2 FQGTGA come from the germline V gene. The trim removed 5 bases at V and 4 bases at J, leaving 4 bases unmatched. Specified time point: blood 2 weeks post-SBRT. Treatment described: 15 Gy SBRT to primary tumor, nephrectomy 4 weeks later. Blood was sampled at baseline, 2 weeks and 4 weeks after SBRT. This renal cell carcinoma was of the clear cell type. Broader study findings: From baseline, blood top tumor clonotypes peaked at 2 weeks post-radiation.

This receptor was obtained from a man aged 45 to 65 with renal cell carcinoma. This rearrangement joins TRBV7-3 to TRBJ2-1, with 11 bases matching TRBD2. Source: blood, taken from a patient whose treatment included radiotherapy and nephrectomy. The CDR3 sequence is CASSHGTSGYNEQFF. The DNA for the CDR3 is TGTGCCAGCAGCCACGGGACTAGCGGTTACAATGAGCAGTTCTTC.